This entry describes one T cell receptor (beta chain). Its specificity is unknown. Sequenced by immunoSEQ multiplex PCR; TCRdb stores in-frame clones only, minus some. The repertoire has some 220,000 clones, around nine tenths of them found once; the top ten carry 1% to 1.2%. This entry is derived from a study of cytomegalovirus exposure and HLA in healthy donors. Study-wide context: Later, an analysis reported that the 130 or so validation repertoires had used the same platform as the 500 to 750 first-cohort repertoires.

The germline CDR1 and CDR2 sequences are PRHDT and FYEKMQ (reference sequence). The CDR3 runs to 15 residues. The V segment lost 5 bases and the J segment 9 bases; nucleotides outside the gene matches: 7. The study drew the donors from its roughly 130-subject validation cohort, separate from the roughly 700-subject first cohort. Findings and limits, study-wide: Reports indicated that the classifier achieved high specificity and sensitivity in diagnosing cytomegalovirus status. The study put about 180 TCR beta chains on its list as cytomegalovirus-associated.

This sequence originates from a woman aged 18 to 35 in good health and CMV-seronegative. The chain is built from TRBV13 and TRBJ2-1; 13 bases map to TRBD2. Sequenced input: PBMCs. This CDR3 is CASSAGTSGNSEQFF. CDR3 DNA sequence: TGTGCCAGCAGCGCCGGGACTAGCGGGAACTCTGAGCAGTTCTTC.